This T cell receptor beta chain was sequenced for a study of T cells in women clearing cervical HPV infection. Study background: Controls gave blood once infection was undetectable; cases at lesion identification. With HLA typing for only a few women, HLA confounding remains possible. Whole-study results and caveats: It is unknown whether associations predate infection; no effector/memory or HPV-specific sorting. Richness differences could reflect unmeasured T-cell content per sample.

Only in-frame clones appear in the TCRdb table, and some are missing; sequencing was by immunoSEQ multiplex PCR. The sample table includes some 20,000 clones. Turning to this clone: Its antigen is unknown. The junction departs from the called germline gene at one end, perhaps through a read error. From the germline J gene comes the end of the CDR3, since the read stops 3 residues before it.

Germline V CDR1 and CDR2: SSHAT, FNYEAQ (reference sequence). This CDR3 has 13 residues. The chain joins TRBV7-7 to TRBJ1-2; a weak D match, TRBD1 (5 bases). The clonotype comes from a woman aged 18 to 75 with a cervical HPV16 infection that either progressed to CIN3+ or cleared (not recorded which). Sequencing was carried out using blood buffy coat. Partial CDR3 DNA: TGTGCTAGCAGCTTAGCGTTGGGGGGAGAC. It encodes CASSLALGGD. From start to end, the CDR3 is CASSLALGGDYTF.